Given below is one T cell receptor (beta chain) in context. TCR beta VDJ and CDR3 profiles were obtained from a genomic DNA template. TCRdb fed the reads into MiXCR, producing one record per CDR3 protein. In the table there are a few hundred thousand distinct CDR3 sequences, 55% to 60% of which are singletons. This entry belongs to a study of CD8+CD57+ T cells in acquired aplastic anemia. The CDR3 runs 14 residues. V gave up 4 bases and J gave up 5 bases; unmatched junction bases: 8. The germline gives CDR1 SGHRS, CDR2 YFSETQ. The TCR was taken from a human donor with severe aplastic anemia or a healthy control (not recorded which). The J gene is TRBJ1-2, the V gene TRBV5-1, with 7 bases fitting TRBD1. The specimen was sorted CD4+, CD8+, or CD8+CD57+ T cells (not recorded which) from PBMCs. The CDR3 protein is CASSPEGTAYGYTF. CDR3 nucleotides: TGCGCCAGCAGCCCGGAAGGGACAGCTTATGGCTACACCTTC.